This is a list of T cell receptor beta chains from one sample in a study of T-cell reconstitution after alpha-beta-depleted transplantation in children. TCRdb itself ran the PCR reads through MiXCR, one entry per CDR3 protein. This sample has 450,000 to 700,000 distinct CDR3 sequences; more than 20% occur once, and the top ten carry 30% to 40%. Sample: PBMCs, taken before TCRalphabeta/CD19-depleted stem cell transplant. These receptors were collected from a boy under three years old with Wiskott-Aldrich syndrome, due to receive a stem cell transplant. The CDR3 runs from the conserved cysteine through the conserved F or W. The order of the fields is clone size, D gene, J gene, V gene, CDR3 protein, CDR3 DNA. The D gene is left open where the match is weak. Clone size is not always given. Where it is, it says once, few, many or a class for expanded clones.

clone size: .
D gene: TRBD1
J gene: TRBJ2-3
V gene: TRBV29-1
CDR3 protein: CSVMTGGGTDTQYF
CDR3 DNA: TGCAGCGTAATGACAGGGGGAGGCACAGATACGCAGTATTTT

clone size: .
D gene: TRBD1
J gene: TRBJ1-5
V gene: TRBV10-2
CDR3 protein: CASRSGQENQPQHF
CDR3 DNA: TGCGCCAGCAGGTCGGGACAGGAAAATCAGCCCCAGCATTTT

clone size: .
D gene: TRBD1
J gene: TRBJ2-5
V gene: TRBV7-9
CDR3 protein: CASSSGTGFHETQYF
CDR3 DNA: TGTGCCAGCAGTTCCGGGACAGGGTTCCACGAGACCCAGTACTTC

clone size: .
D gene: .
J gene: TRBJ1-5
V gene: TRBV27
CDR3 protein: CASKGTNQPQHF
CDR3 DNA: TGTGCCAGCAAGGGGACAAATCAGCCCCAGCATTTT

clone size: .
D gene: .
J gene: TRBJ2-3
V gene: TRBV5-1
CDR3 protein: CASSFAGGDTQYF
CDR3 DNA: TGCGCCAGCAGCTTCGCAGGAGGAGATACGCAGTATTTT

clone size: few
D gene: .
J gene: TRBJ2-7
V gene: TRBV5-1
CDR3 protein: CASSLGSRTSYEQYF
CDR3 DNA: TGCGCCAGCAGCTTGGGTAGCCGGACGTCTTACGAGCAGTACTTC

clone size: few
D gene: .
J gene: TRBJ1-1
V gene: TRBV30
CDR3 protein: CAAAGGPEAFF
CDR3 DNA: TGTGCCGCGGCAGGAGGGCCTGAAGCTTTCTTT

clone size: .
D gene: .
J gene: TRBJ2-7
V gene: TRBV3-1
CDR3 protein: CASSQFRDEQYF
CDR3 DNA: TGTGCCAGCAGCCAATTCAGGGACGAGCAGTACTTC

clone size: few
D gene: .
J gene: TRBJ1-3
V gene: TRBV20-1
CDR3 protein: CSARARGNTIYF
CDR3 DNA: TGCAGTGCTAGAGCCAGGGGAAACACCATATATTTT

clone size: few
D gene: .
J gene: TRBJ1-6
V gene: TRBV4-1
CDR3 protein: CASSQENGLGPLHF
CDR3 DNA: TGCGCCAGCAGCCAAGAGAATGGACTCGGGCCCCTCCACTTT

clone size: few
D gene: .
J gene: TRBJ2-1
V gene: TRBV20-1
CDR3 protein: CSAAVWYNEQFF
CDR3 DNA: TGCAGTGCGGCCGTGTGGTACAATGAGCAGTTCTTC

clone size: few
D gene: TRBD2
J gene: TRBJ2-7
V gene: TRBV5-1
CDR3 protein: CASSLANTGRRFEQYF
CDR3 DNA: TGCGCCAGCAGCTTGGCCAATACCGGGAGGAGGTTCGAGCAGTACTTC

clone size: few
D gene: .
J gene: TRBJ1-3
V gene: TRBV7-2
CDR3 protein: CASSPLRSSGNTIYF
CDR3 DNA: TGTGCCAGCAGCCCCCTGAGGAGCTCTGGAAACACCATATATTTT

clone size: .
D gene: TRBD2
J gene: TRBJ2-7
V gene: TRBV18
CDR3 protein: CASSPSGTSDEQYF
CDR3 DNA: TGTGCCAGCTCACCATCCGGGACTAGTGACGAGCAGTACTTC

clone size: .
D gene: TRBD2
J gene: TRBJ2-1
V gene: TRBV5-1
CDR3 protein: CASSLVHAGRTSGRINEQFF
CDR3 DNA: TGCGCCAGCAGCTTGGTGCATGCGGGTAGGACTAGCGGGAGGATTAATGAGCAGTTCTTC

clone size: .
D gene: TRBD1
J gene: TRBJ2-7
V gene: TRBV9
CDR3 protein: CASSRGQITYEQYF
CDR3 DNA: TGTGCCAGCAGCCGGGGACAGATCACCTACGAGCAGTACTTC

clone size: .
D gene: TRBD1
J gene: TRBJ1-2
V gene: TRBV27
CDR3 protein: CASSRSTGTGYTF
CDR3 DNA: TGTGCCAGCAGTCGATCGACAGGGACAGGCTACACCTTC

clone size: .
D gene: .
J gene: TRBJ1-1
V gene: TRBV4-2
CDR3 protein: CASTPLQGNTEAFF
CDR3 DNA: TGTGCCAGCACCCCCTTACAGGGGAACACTGAAGCTTTCTTT

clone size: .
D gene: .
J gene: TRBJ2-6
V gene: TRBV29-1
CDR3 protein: CSVRTGSPGANVLTF
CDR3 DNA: TGCAGCGTCAGAACCGGGAGCCCTGGGGCCAACGTCCTGACTTTC

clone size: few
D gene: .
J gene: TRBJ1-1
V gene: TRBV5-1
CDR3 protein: CASSLGHTNTEAFF
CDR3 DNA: TGCGCCAGCAGCTTGGGCCATACCAACACTGAAGCTTTCTTT

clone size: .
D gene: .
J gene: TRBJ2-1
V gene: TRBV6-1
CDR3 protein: CASSDDYPSYNEQFF
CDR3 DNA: TGTGCCAGCAGTGATGACTACCCCTCCTACAATGAGCAGTTCTTC

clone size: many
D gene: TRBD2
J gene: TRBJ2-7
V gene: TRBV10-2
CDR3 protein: CASSTSGSYEQYF
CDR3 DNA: TGCGCCAGCAGCACTAGCGGATCCTACGAGCAGTACTTC

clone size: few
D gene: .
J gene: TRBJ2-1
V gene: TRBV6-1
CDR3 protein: CASRQWNEQFF
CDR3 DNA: TGTGCCAGCAGACAATGGAATGAGCAGTTCTTC

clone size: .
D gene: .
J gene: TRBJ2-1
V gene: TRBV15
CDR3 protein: CATSRDRRLWQFF
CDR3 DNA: TGTGCCACCAGCAGAGATAGGAGACTCTGGCAGTTCTTC

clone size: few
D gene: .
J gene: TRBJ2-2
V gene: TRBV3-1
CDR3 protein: CASSPLLVRSGELFF
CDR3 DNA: TGTGCCAGCAGCCCACTGTTGGTTAGGTCCGGGGAGCTGTTTTTT

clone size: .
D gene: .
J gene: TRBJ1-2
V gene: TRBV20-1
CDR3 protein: CSAPQELSGYTF
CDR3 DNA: TGCAGTGCTCCCCAGGAGCTCTCGGGCTACACCTTC

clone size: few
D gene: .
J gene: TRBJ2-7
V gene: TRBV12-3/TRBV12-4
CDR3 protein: CASSYTGLQLVTYEQYF
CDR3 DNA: TGTGCCAGCAGTTATACCGGACTGCAATTGGTGACCTACGAGCAGTACTTC

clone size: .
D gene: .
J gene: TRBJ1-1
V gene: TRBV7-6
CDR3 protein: CASSSTMSTEAFF
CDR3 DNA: TGTGCCAGCAGCTCCACAATGAGCACTGAAGCTTTCTTT

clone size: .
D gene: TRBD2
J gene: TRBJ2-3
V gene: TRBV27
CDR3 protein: CASTSYRGTSGRVGGDTQYF
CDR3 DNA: TGTGCCAGCACCTCCTACAGGGGGACTAGCGGGAGGGTCGGAGGAGATACGCAGTATTTT

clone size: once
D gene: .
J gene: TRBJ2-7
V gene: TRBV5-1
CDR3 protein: CASSLAGTLSYEQYF
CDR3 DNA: TGCGCCAGCAGCTTGGCCGGGACACTATCCTACGAGCAGTACTTC

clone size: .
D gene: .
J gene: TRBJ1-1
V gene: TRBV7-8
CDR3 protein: CASSLVGRYTEAFF
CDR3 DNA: TGTGCCAGCAGCTTAGTAGGCAGGTACACTGAAGCTTTCTTT

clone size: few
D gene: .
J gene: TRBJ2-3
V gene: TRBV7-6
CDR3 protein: CASSLVLSSGSADTQYF
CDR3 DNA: TGTGCCAGCAGCTTAGTGTTGTCAAGCGGGTCAGCAGATACGCAGTATTTT

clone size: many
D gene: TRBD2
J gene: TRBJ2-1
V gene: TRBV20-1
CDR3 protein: CSARDGRTHNEQFF
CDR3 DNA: TGCAGTGCTAGGGACGGGAGGACCCACAATGAGCAGTTCTTC

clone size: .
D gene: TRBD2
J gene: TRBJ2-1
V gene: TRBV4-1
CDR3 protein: CASSHLAGGYNEQFF
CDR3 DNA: TGCGCCAGCAGCCATCTAGCGGGGGGGTACAATGAGCAGTTCTTC

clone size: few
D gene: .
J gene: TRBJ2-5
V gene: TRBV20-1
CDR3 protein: CSAQEGRSETQYF
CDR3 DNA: TGCAGTGCACAGGAGGGACGTTCAGAGACCCAGTACTTC

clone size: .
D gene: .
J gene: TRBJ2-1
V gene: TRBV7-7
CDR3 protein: CASSLSRWVVKDYPGHEQFF
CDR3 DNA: TGTGCCAGCAGCTTGTCCAGATGGGTGGTCAAGGACTACCCAGGCCATGAGCAGTTCTTC

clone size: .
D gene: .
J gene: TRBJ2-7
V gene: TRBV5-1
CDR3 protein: CASSSGNSRSYEQYF
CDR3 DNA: TGCGCCAGCAGCTCCGGTAACAGCAGGTCCTACGAGCAGTACTTC

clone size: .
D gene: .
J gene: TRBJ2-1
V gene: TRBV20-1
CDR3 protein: CSARVNRAWTGSDEQFF
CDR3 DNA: TGCAGTGCTAGAGTGAATCGCGCTTGGACGGGGAGCGATGAGCAGTTCTTC

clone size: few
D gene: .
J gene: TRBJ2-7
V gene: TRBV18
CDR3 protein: CASSALGQSYEQYF
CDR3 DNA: TGTGCCAGCTCAGCCCTTGGACAGAGCTACGAGCAGTACTTC

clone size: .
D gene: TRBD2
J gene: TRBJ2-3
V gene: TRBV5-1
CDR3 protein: CASSLFTGTSGRRVTDTQYF
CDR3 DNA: TGCGCCAGCAGCTTGTTTACCGGGACTAGCGGGAGAAGGGTTACAGATACGCAGTATTTT

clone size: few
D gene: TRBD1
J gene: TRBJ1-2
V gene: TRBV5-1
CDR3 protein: CASSWGTGGLYGYTF
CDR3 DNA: TGCGCCAGCAGCTGGGGGACAGGGGGCCTCTATGGCTACACCTTC

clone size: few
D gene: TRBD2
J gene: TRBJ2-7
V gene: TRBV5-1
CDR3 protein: CASNLAGAEFSEQYF
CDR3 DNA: TGCGCCAGCAACCTAGCGGGCGCGGAGTTTAGCGAGCAGTACTTC

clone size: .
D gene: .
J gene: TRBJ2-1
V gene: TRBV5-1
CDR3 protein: CASSLNEPRNEQFF
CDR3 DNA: TGCGCCAGCAGCTTGAATGAACCGAGGAATGAGCAGTTCTTC

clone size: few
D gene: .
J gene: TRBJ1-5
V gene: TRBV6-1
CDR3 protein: CASRSTSRNQPQHF
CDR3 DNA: TGTGCCAGCCGCTCAACATCTCGCAATCAGCCCCAGCATTTT

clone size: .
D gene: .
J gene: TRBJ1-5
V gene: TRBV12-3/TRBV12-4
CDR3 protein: CASSPVGGNQPQHF
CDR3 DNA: TGTGCCAGCTCCCCGGTAGGAGGAAATCAGCCCCAGCATTTT

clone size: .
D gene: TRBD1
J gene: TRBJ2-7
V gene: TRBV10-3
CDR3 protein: CAISDLDRATYEQYF
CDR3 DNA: TGTGCCATCAGTGACTTGGACAGGGCAACCTACGAGCAGTACTTC

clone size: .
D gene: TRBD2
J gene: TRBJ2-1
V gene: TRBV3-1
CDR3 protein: CASSRQTPSGSGNEQFF
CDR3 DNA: TGTGCCAGCAGCCGACAAACTCCTAGCGGGAGCGGCAATGAGCAGTTCTTC

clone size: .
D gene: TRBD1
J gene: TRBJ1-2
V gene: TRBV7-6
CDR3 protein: CASSLPTGSLTTGYTF
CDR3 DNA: TGTGCCAGCAGCTTACCGACAGGGTCCCTAACTACTGGCTACACCTTC

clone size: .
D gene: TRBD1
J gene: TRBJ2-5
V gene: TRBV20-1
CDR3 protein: CSAREGGRGETQYF
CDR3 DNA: TGCAGTGCTAGAGAGGGTGGCAGGGGGGAGACCCAGTACTTC

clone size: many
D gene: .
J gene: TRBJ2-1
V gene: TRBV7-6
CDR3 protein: CASSPPSNEQFF
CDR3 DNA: TGTGCCAGCAGCCCGCCCTCCAATGAGCAGTTCTTC

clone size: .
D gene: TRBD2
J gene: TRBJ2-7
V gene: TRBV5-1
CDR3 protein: CASRLASGTSIYEQYF
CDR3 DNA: TGCGCCAGCAGACTCGCGTCCGGGACTAGCATCTACGAGCAGTACTTC

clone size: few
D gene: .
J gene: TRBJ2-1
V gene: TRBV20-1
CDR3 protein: CSAPPGESYNEQFF
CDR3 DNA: TGCAGTGCCCCCCCGGGCGAGTCCTACAATGAGCAGTTCTTC

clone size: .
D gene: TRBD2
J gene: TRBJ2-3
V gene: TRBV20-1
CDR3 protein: CSARGGASGKTDTQYF
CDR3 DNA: TGCAGTGCTAGAGGTGGGGCTAGCGGGAAGACAGATACGCAGTATTTT

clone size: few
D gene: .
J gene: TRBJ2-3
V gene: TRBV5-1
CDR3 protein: CASSSQGFDTQYF
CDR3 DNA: TGCGCCAGCAGCTCACAGGGATTTGATACGCAGTATTTT

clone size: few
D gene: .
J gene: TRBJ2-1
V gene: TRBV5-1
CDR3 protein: CASSLDSSSYNEQFF
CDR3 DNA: TGCGCCAGCAGCTTGGACTCAAGCTCCTACAATGAGCAGTTCTTC

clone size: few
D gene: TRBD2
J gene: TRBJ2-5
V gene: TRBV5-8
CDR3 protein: CASSRGGAYQETQYF
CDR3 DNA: TGTGCCAGCAGCCGGGGGGGCGCGTACCAAGAGACCCAGTACTTC

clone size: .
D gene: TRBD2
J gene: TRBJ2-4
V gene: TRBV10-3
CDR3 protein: CAISESFRAGGENIQYF
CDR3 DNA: TGTGCCATCAGTGAATCCTTTAGGGCGGGAGGGGAAAACATTCAGTACTTC

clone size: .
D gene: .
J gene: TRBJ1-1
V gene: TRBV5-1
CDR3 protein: CASRSLRGDTEAFF
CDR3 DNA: TGCGCCAGCCGCTCATTAAGGGGAGACACTGAAGCTTTCTTT

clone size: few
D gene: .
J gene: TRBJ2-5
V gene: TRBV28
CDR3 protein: CASSLNLFQVQETQYF
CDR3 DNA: TGTGCCAGCAGTTTAAACCTTTTCCAGGTCCAAGAGACCCAGTACTTC